This T cell receptor (beta chain) was captured by sequencing in a study of shared clonotypes between healthy human individuals. Study background: A couple of women and a few men aged 18 to 49 served as donors.

The authors split each subset's genomic DNA evenly across several immunoSEQ plates. Original data processing: Junction-only sequences without quality scores came from ImmunoSEQ, so filtering differed. Sequencing was performed with immunoSEQ multiplex PCR; in TCRdb, only in-frame clones are kept and a portion is missing. V, J and clone size reflect that table, while D and trimming were determined from the DNA. The sample includes approximately 340,000 clones, under 80% of them seen just once. V lost 0 bases, J lost 4 bases, and 13 bases lay in between. Germline values: CDR1 SGDLS, CDR2 YYNGEE. The CDR3 loop spans 15 amino acids.

The J gene is TRBJ1-1, the V gene TRBV9, with a possible D match to TRBD1 (6 bases). The specimen sequenced was memory CD4+ T cells sorted from blood. The sample's subset: CD45RA-negative fraction. This TCR was sampled from a man aged 30 to 45 in good health. Written as DNA, the CDR3 is TGTGCCAGCAGCGTAGAGGGCAGGGGAATCACTGAAGCTTTCTTT. This sequence encodes CASSVEGRGITEAFF.